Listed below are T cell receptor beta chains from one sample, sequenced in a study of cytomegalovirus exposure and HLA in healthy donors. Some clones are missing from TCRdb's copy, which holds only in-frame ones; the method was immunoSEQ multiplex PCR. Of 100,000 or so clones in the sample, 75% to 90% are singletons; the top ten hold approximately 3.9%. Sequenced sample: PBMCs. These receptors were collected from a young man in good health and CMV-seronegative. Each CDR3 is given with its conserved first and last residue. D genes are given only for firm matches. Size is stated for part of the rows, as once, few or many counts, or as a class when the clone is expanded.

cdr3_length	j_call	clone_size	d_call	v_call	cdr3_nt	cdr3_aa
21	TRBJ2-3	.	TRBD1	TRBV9	TGTGCCAGCAGCGTAGCTGAAGGGCTAAACAGGGGGCTCACTAGCACAGATACGCAGTATTTT	CASSVAEGLNRGLTSTDTQYF
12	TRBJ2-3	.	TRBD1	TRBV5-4	TGTGCCAGCAGCATTACAGGGGCCACGCAGTATTTT	CASSITGATQYF
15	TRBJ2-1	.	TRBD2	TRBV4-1	TGCGCCAGCAGTCCACTAGCGGGGGGGCTTAATGAGCAGTTCTTC	CASSPLAGGLNEQFF
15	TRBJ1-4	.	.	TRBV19	TGTGCCAGTAGTATACAGGGGTTGCTTAATGAAAAACTGTTTTTT	CASSIQGLLNEKLFF
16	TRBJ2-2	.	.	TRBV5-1	TGCGCCAGCAGCTTGGCCGCGGGGGCGGGCACCGGGGAGCTGTTTTTT	CASSLAAGAGTGELFF
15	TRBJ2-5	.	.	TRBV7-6	TGTGCCAGCAGCTTGGAACCAGGGCTCGGAAAGACCCAGTACTTC	CASSLEPGLGKTQYF
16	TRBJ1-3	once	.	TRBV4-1	TGCGCCAGCAGCCAAGATCGAGAGGGTACTGGAAACACCATATATTTT	CASSQDREGTGNTIYF
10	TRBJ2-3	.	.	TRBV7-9	TGTGCCAGCAGGGGGGCCACGCAGTATTTT	CASRGATQYF
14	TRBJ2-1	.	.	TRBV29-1	TGCAGCGGAGTACCCGGGAGCTCCTACAATGAGCAGTTCTTC	CSGVPGSSYNEQFF
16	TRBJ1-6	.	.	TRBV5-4	TGTGCCAGCAGCTTGATCGCGGGGAAACGTAATTCACCCCTCCACTTT	CASSLIAGKRNSPLHF
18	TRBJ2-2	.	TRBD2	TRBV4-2	TGTGCCAGCAGCCAAGAGACTAGCGGGAGGGGGGGCACCGGGGAGCTGTTTTTT	CASSQETSGRGGTGELFF
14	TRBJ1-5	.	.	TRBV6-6	TGTGCCAGCAGTTTTCAGGGAGGATTTCAGCCCCAGCATTTT	CASSFQGGFQPQHF
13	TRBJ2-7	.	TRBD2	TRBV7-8	TGTGCCAGCCTACTAGCGGGAAGGTACGAGCAGTACTTC	CASLLAGRYEQYF
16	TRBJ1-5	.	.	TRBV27	TGTGCCAGCAGTCAAACCCCCTCAGGGGGCAATCAGCCCCAGCATTTT	CASSQTPSGGNQPQHF
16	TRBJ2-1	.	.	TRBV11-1	TGTGCCAGCAGCCATGATAACGGGGGACCCTTTAATGAGCAGTTCTTC	CASSHDNGGPFNEQFF
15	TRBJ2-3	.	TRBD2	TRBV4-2	TGTGCCAGCAGCCAAGCTGGGCTAGCGGGAGATACGCAGTATTTT	CASSQAGLAGDTQYF
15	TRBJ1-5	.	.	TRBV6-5	TGTGCCAGCAGCCTCCTCTCGGAGGGCAATCAGCCCCAGCATTTT	CASSLLSEGNQPQHF
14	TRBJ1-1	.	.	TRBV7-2	TGTGCCAGCAGCTTAAAAGGGAGTAACACTGAAGCTTTCTTT	CASSLKGSNTEAFF
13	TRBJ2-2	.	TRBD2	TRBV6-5	TGTCCCAGGTGCGGGTCGGGGGGTGGGGAGCTGTTTTTT	CPRCGSGGGELFF
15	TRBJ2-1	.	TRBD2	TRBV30	TGTGCCTGGTCGCCGGGACTAGCGGCCTACAATGAGCAGTTCTTC	CAWSPGLAAYNEQFF
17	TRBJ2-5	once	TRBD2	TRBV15	TGTGCCACCAGCAGCGGGACTAGCGGGGGGCTACAAGAGACCCAGTACTTC	CATSSGTSGGLQETQYF
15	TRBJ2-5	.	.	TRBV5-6	TGTGCCAGCTCGGAGGGGGGGGGCTACCAAGAGACCCAGTACTTC	CASSEGGGYQETQYF
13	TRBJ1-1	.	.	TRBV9	TGTGCCAGCAACCCCCAGGGTGGGCCTGAAGCTTTCTTT	CASNPQGGPEAFF
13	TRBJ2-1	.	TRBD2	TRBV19	TGTGCCACCTCACTAGCGGGGATCGATGAGCAGTTCTTC	CATSLAGIDEQFF
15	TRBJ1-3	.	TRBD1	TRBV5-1	TGCGCCAGCAGCGGAAGGACAGGGCAGGAGAACACCATATATTTT	CASSGRTGQENTIYF
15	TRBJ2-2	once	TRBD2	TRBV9	TGTGCCGGCAGCCCCCGGACTAGCCCCACCGGGGAGCTGTTTTTT	CAGSPRTSPTGELFF
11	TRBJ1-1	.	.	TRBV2	TGTGCCAGCAGTCCACTCACTGAAGCTTTCTTT	CASSPLTEAFF
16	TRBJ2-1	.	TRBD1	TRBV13	TGTGCCAGCAGCTCCGGGACAGGGGGCGGATACAATGAGCAGTTCTTC	CASSSGTGGGYNEQFF
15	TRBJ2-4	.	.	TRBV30	TGTGCCTGGAGTGGCCTCGGGTATTCCCAAAACATTCAGTACTTC	CAWSGLGYSQNIQYF
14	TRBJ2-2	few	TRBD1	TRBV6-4	TGTGCCAGCAGTGCTGGACAGGGTCACGGGGAGCTGTTTTTT	CASSAGQGHGELFF
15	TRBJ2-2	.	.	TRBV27	TGTGCCAGCAGCTTTAGGCGGGGGAACACCGGGGAGCTGTTTTTT	CASSFRRGNTGELFF
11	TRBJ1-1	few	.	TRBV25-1	TGTGCCAGCTTTATGAACACTGAAGCTTTCTTT	CASFMNTEAFF
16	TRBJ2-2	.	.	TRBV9	TGTGCCAGCAGCGTAAATGAGCTGCTGAACACCGGGGAGCTGTTTTTT	CASSVNELLNTGELFF
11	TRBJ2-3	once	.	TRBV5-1	TGCGCCAGCAGCGAGGAGTATACGCAGTATTTT	CASSEEYTQYF
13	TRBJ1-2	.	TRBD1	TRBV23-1	TGCGCCAGCAGTTATGACAGGGGGCGCGGCTACACCTTC	CASSYDRGRGYTF
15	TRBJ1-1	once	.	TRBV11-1	TGTGCCAGCAGCTTACCCGGACGGGGAAACACTGAAGCTTTCTTT	CASSLPGRGNTEAFF
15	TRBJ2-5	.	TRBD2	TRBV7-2	TGTGCCAGCAGCTTGGGTGGGGGGGTACAAGAGACCCAGTACTTC	CASSLGGGVQETQYF
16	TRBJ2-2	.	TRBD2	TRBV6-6	TGTGCCAGCAGTTACTCGCTAGCGGGAGCCACCGGGGAGCTGTTTTTT	CASSYSLAGATGELFF
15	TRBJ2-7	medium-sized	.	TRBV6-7	TGTGCCAGCAGTTACGAAGGGACTTACTCCTACGAGCAGTACTTC	CASSYEGTYSYEQYF
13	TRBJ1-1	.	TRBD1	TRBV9	TGTGCCAGCAGCACAGGGGCTGACACTGAAGCTTTCTTT	CASSTGADTEAFF
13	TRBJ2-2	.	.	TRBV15	TGTGCCACCAGCAGAGAACAGAACGGGGAGCTGTTTTTT	CATSREQNGELFF
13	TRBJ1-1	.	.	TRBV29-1	TGCAGCGTTGAGAGAGGTATGAACACTGAAGCTTTCTTT	CSVERGMNTEAFF
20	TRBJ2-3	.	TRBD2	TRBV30	TGTGCCTGGAGTGTACCTCCGCTAGCGGGGGGGCGTAGGGGCACAGATACGCAGTATTTT	CAWSVPPLAGGRRGTDTQYF
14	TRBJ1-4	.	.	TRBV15	TGTGCCACCAGCCCGGGGGGAACTAATGAAAAACTGTTTTTT	CATSPGGTNEKLFF
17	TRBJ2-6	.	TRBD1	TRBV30	TGTGCCTGGAGACTGACAGGGGGCATCTCTGGGGCCAACGTCCTGACTTTC	CAWRLTGGISGANVLTF
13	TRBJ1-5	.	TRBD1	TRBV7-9	TGTGCCAGCAGCTTCGACAGGGCTCAGCCCCAGCATTTT	CASSFDRAQPQHF
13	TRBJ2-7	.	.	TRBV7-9	TGTGCCAGCAGCTTAAGGGGTATAAACGAGCAGTACTTC	CASSLRGINEQYF
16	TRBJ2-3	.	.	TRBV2	TGTGCCAGCAGCACAGGGCACCTTGTTAGCACAGATACGCAGTATTTT	CASSTGHLVSTDTQYF
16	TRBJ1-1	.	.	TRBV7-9	TGTGCCAGCAGCCCACTGCAGGGGACCATGAACACTGAAGCTTTCTTT	CASSPLQGTMNTEAFF
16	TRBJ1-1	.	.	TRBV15	TGTGCCACCAGCAGAGATTCCAGGGGCCGGAACACTGAAGCTTTCTTT	CATSRDSRGRNTEAFF
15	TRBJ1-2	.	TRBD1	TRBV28	TGTGCCAGCAGTTTACTATGGCAGGGGGCCCATGGCTACACCTTC	CASSLLWQGAHGYTF
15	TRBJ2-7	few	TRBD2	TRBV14	TGTGCCAGCAGCCAAGATCGCGGGGGAGACTACGAGCAGTACTTC	CASSQDRGGDYEQYF
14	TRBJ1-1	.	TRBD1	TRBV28	TGTGCCAGCAGTTCTAACAGGGGTTACACTGAAGCTTTCTTT	CASSSNRGYTEAFF
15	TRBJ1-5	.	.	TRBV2	TGTGCCAGTAGCTTATCAGGGATTGCCGGACAGCCCCAGCATTTT	CASSLSGIAGQPQHF
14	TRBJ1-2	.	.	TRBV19	TGTGCCAGTAGTATGGGTGGGGGGTCCTATGGCTACACCTTC	CASSMGGGSYGYTF